This T cell receptor beta chain stems from a study of blood T cell repertoires in COVID-19. For the study at large: Some COVID-19 samples were acute and others convalescent; all came from the United States, Italy and Spain. T cells, B-cell-depleted T cells, or PBMCs provided the cDNA or gDNA that served as material.

Germline V gives CDR1 SGHTA, CDR2 FQGNSA. CDR3 size: 15 residues. As regards this clone: The junction shows a germline mismatch at one end, possibly a read error.

Methods used by the authors: Reference gene primer amplification gave nucleated cell count estimates. Sequencing was performed with immunoSEQ multiplex PCR; in TCRdb, only in-frame clones are kept and a portion is missing. Clonal size and the V and J genes are those of that table, whereas D and trimming came from the DNA. The sample carries 200,000 to 250,000 clones, about 85% recorded once. This TCR derives from a man aged 25 to 40 who had recovered from COVID-19. V and J are TRBV7-2 and TRBJ2-2; TRBD1 matches 7 bases. Sequencing input: peripheral blood. In DNA, the CDR3 is TGTGCCAGCAGCTTCTTCCGGGACAGTAAAGGGGGGCTGTTTTTT. Its protein product is CASSFFRDSKGGLFF.